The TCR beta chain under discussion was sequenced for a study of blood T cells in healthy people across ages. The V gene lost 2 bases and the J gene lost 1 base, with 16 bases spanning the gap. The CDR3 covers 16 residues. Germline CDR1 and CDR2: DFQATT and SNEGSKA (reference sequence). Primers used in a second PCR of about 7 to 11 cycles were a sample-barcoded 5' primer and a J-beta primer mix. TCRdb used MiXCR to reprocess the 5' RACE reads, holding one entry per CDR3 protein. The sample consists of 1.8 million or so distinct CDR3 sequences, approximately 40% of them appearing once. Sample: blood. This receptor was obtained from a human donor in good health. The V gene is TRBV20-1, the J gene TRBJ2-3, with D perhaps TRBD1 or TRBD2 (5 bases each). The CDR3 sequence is CSARIRDRGGTDTQYF. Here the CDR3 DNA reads TGCAGTGCTAGAATCCGGGACCGGGGAGGCACAGATACGCAGTATTTT.